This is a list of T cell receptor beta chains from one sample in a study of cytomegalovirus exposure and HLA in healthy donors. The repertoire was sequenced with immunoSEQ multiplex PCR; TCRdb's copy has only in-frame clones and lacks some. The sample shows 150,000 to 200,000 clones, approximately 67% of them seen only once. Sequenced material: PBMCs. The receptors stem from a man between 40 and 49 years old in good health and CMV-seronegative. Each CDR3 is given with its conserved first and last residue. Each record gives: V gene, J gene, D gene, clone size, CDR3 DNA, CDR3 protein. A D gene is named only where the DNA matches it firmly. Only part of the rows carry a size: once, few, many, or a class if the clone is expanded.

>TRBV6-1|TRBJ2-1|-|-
TGTGCCAGCAGTGAAGAGGTCCTAAGGAGGAATGAGCAGTTCTTC
CASSEEVLRRNEQFF
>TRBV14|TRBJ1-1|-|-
TGTGCCAGCAGCCAAGATTGGGGGGGCAGGGCGGACACTGAAGCTTTCTTT
CASSQDWGGRADTEAFF
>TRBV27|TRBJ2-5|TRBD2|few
TGTGCCAGCAGTTCCCTAGCGGGGGGGAAGGAGACCCAGTACTTC
CASSSLAGGKETQYF
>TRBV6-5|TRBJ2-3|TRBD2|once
TGTGCCAGCAGTCGAGGCGGGGGAGCAGATACGCAGTATTTT
CASSRGGGADTQYF
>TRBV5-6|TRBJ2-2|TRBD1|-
TGTGCCAGCAGCCACGGGACAGGGGCTAACACCGGGGAGCTGTTTTTT
CASSHGTGANTGELFF
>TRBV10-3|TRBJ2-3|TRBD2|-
TGTGCCATCAGTGAGTCGATTGGGGAGCGGGAGGGCCGGGCAGATACGCAGTATTTT
CAISESIGEREGRADTQYF
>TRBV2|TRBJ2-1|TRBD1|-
TGTGCCAGCAGCGCTTCCGGGACAGGGTACAATGAGCAGTTCTTC
CASSASGTGYNEQFF
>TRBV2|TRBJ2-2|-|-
TGTGCCAGCAGTGCGGGGGTCACCGGGGAGCTGTTTTTT
CASSAGVTGELFF
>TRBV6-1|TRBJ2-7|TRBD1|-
TGTGCCAGCAGTGCGACAGGGGGACCCTCCTACGAGCAGTACTTC
CASSATGGPSYEQYF
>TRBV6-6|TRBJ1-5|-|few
TGTGCCAGCAGTTACTCAGGGGTGGATCAGCCCCAGCATTTT
CASSYSGVDQPQHF
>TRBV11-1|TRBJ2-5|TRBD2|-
TGTGCCAGCAGCCGTAGCGGGAAGGAGGGTGAGACCCAGTACTTC
CASSRSGKEGETQYF
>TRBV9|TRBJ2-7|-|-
TGTGCCAGCAGCGTAGATGCGGGAAGCTCCTACGAGCAGTACTTC
CASSVDAGSSYEQYF
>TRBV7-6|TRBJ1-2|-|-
TGTGCCAGCAGCTCAAGGGGGGGCGAGGGCTACACCTTC
CASSSRGGEGYTF
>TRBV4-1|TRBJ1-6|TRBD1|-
TGCGCCAGCAGCCAAAAGGTTCCCGGGACAGAGTATAATTCACCCCTCCACTTT
CASSQKVPGTEYNSPLHF
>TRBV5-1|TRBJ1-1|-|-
TGCGCCAGCAGCTTGGAGAGGGAGAACGCTGAAGCTTTCTTT
CASSLERENAEAFF
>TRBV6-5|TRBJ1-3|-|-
TGTGCCAGCAGTTACGCAAATAGGGGATCCGGAAACACCATATATTTT
CASSYANRGSGNTIYF
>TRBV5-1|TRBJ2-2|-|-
TGCGCCAGCAGCTTGGCAGCGGAGAGTGGTTCCGGGGAGCTGTTTTTT
CASSLAAESGSGELFF
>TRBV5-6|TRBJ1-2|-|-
TGTGCCAGCAGCTTGGGGGGAGACAGGAACAAAGGCTACACCTTC
CASSLGGDRNKGYTF
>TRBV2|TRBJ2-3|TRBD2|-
TGTGCCAGCAGGCGGGGGAGCACAGATACGCAGTATTTT
CASRRGSTDTQYF
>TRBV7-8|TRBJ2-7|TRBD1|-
TGTGCCAGCAGCGTCGACCCGGGACAGGGGTACGAGCAGTACTTC
CASSVDPGQGYEQYF
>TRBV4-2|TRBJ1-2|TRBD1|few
TGTGCCAGCAGCCAAGGACAGGGGGCTAACTATGGCTACACCTTC
CASSQGQGANYGYTF
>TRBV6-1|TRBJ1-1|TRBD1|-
TGTGCCAGCAGTGTGTCAGGGGGTGGCACTGAAGCTTTCTTT
CASSVSGGGTEAFF
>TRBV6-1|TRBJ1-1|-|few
TGTGCCAGCAGTGAGCAGGAGAACACTGAAGCTTTCTTT
CASSEQENTEAFF
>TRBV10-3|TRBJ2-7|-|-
TGTGCCATCAGTGACGCCCAGCGCTCCTACGAGCAGTACTTC
CAISDAQRSYEQYF
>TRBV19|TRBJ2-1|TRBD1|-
TGTGCCACCACTGGGGGACAGGGTATCAACAATGAGCAGTTCTTC
CATTGGQGINNEQFF
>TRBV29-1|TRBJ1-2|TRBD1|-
TGCAGCACCAGGGGGCTGTTGAACTATGGCTACACCTTC
CSTRGLLNYGYTF
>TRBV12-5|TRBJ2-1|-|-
TGTGCTAGCACGCGACTTGAGGGAAGGGCGTTCTTCTCCTACAATGAGCAGTTCTTC
CASTRLEGRAFFSYNEQFF
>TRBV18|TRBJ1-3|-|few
TGTGCCAGCTCACCATACAGGGCTCCCCAAGGGATCTCTGGAAACACCATATATTTT
CASSPYRAPQGISGNTIYF
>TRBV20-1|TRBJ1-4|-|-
TGCAGTGCTAGCTCTGAAAAACTGTTTTTT
CSASSEKLFF
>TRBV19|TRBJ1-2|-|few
TGTGCCAGTAGTTCGCCGGACTTAGAGCGGACCTATGGCTACACCTTC
CASSSPDLERTYGYTF
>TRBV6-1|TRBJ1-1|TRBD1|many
TGTGCCAGCAGTGCCCTCGCCTGGACAGGGGCCACCCGCCCTGAAGCTTTCTTT
CASSALAWTGATRPEAFF
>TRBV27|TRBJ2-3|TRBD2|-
TGTGCCAGCAGTTTGGGGCTAGCGGGAGGGCCAACAGATACGCAGTATTTT
CASSLGLAGGPTDTQYF
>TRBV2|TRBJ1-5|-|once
TGTGCCAGCAGCAAAAGCCCGACACAGAGCAATCAGCCCCAGCATTTT
CASSKSPTQSNQPQHF
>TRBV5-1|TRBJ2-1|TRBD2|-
TGCGCCAGCCGAGGGACTAGCGGGAGTAATGAGCAGTTCTTC
CASRGTSGSNEQFF
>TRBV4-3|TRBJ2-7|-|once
TGCGCCAGCAGCCAAGAATCAACCTACGAGCAGTACTTC
CASSQESTYEQYF
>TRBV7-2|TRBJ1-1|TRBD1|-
TGTGCCAGCAGCTCCTACAGGGGGAACACTGAAGCTTTCTTT
CASSSYRGNTEAFF
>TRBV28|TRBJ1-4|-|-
TGTGCCAGCAGTTTGGGTGGCACTACTGAAAAACTGTTTTTT
CASSLGGTTEKLFF
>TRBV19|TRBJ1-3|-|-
TGTGCCAGTAGTATAGGGCAGAAAAGCTCTGGAAACACCATATATTTT
CASSIGQKSSGNTIYF
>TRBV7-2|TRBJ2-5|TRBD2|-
TGTGCCAGCAGAACGGGAGGAGTAGAGACCCAGTACTTC
CASRTGGVETQYF
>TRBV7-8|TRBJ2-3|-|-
TGTGCCAGCAGCTCCAGGACGGGGGAGCCGGATACGCAGTATTTT
CASSSRTGEPDTQYF
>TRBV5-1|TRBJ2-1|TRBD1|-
TGCGCCAGCGGTCCGGGACAGTATTACAATGAGCAGTTCTTC
CASGPGQYYNEQFF
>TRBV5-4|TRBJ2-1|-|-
TGTGCCAGCAGCTTGCAGGGTCAGGGGCTCTACAATGAGCAGTTCTTC
CASSLQGQGLYNEQFF
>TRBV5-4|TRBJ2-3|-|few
TGTGCCAGCAGCTTGTATACAGTTTACACAGATACGCAGTATTTT
CASSLYTVYTDTQYF
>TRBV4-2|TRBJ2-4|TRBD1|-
TGTGCCAGCAGTACGGACAGGGCTGTGACCAAAAACATTCAGTACTTC
CASSTDRAVTKNIQYF
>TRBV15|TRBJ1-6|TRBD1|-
TGTGCCACCAGCAGGACAGGGCCGACCCCTTCACCCCTCCACTTT
CATSRTGPTPSPLHF
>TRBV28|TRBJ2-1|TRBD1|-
TGTGCCAGCAGTTTGCAGAGGGGACAGACCAATGAGCAGTTCTTC
CASSLQRGQTNEQFF
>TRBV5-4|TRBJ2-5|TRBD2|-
TGTGCCAGCACCCCTGGACTAGCGGGGGTTGAGACCCAGTACTTC
CASTPGLAGVETQYF
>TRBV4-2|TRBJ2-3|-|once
TGTGCCAGCAGCCAGATACTTGGCACAGATACGCAGTATTTT
CASSQILGTDTQYF
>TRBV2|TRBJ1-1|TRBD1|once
TGTGCCAGCAGTGAAAAGGGGGCGGACACTGAAGCTTTCTTT
CASSEKGADTEAFF
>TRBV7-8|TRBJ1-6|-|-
TGTGCCAGCAGCTTAAAGGGGACAAATAATTCACCCCTCCACTTT
CASSLKGTNNSPLHF
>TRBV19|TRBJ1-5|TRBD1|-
TGTGCCAGTAGTATATACTTCGGGACAGGGGGACAGCCCCAGCATTTT
CASSIYFGTGGQPQHF
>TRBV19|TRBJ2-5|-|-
TGTGCCAGTAGTATCGGCCGGGGGTACCAAGAGACCCAGTACTTC
CASSIGRGYQETQYF
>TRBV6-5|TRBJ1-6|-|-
TGTGCCAGCAGTCCCGCGGGGGGGGATAATTCACCCCTCCACTTT
CASSPAGGDNSPLHF
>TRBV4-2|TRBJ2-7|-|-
TGTGCCAGCAGCCACGCCTCCGGGACACAAGCTTACGAGCAGTACTTC
CASSHASGTQAYEQYF